This T cell receptor (beta chain) was recovered during a study of shared clonotypes between healthy human individuals. Naivety among CD8 cells was defined by CD45RO negativity and positive CCR7 selection, thereby excluding terminally differentiated effector memory CD45RA+ cells. Methods used by the authors: As immunoSEQ supplied junction-only sequences (without quality scores), filtering differed. The method was immunoSEQ multiplex PCR; TCRdb's version includes in-frame clones alone and lacks a portion of them. Clone size and V and J calls were adopted from that table, with D and trimming inferred from the DNA. The sample includes 550,000 to 750,000 clones, over 95% of them seen just once. The CDR3 length is 16 residues. CDR1 and CDR2 (germline): MNHNS, SASEGT. Trimming took 4 bases from V and 2 from J, leaving 18 bases between them.

The specimen was naive CD8+ T cells sorted from blood. This TCR derives from a woman aged 25 to 39 in good health. The chain carries TRBV6-1 and TRBJ2-7, with D possibly TRBD1 on 6 matching bases. CDR3 in DNA: TGTGCCAGCAGTGGGAATACAGGGCCCGCGACCTACGAGCAGTACTTC. Encoded protein: CASSGNTGPATYEQYF.